The rows below give T cell receptor beta chains drawn from one sample of a study of T cell repertoires in cytomegalovirus infection. These receptors' antigens are unknown. TCRdb re-called the reads through MiXCR, storing one row per CDR3 protein. This repertoire shows about 150,000 distinct CDR3 sequences, roughly a third found once; its top ten account for roughly half. The sample in question was CD8+ T cells from cultured PBMCs, obtained from culture after CMV antigen stimulation. The receptors derive from a human donor in good health (CMV status not recorded). Some clones in this sample may be carry-over from other donors' samples. CDR3s include the opening cysteine and the closing phenylalanine or tryptophan. D genes are given only for firm matches. A clone size is listed for some rows: how often the clone was seen (once, few, many), or a class if it is expanded.

j_gene,abundance,d_gene,v_gene,CDR3nt,CDR3aa
TRBJ1-5,many,NA,TRBV12-3/TRBV12-4,TGTGCCAGCAGCCCCGGGGGCCGGCAGCCCCAGCATTTT,CASSPGGRQPQHF
TRBJ2-1,NA,NA,TRBV19,TGTGCCAGTAGTATAGGGGGACGAAGCTCCTACAATGAGCAGTTCTTC,CASSIGGRSSYNEQFF
TRBJ2-1,NA,NA,TRBV12-5,TGTGCTAGTGGTTTGTTAGTCAACAATGAGCAGATCTTC,CASGLLVNNEQIF
TRBJ2-2,few,NA,TRBV4-1,TGCGCCAGCAGCTACGGGGTGAACACCGGGGAGCTGTTTTTT,CASSYGVNTGELFF
TRBJ1-4,many,TRBD1,TRBV6-1,TGTGCCAGCAGCACAGGGGACCAAACAACTAATGAAAAACTGTTTTTT,CASSTGDQTTNEKLFF
TRBJ1-6,NA,NA,TRBV27,TGTGCCAGCAGTTTACGGGGTACGATTTCACCCCTCCACTTT,CASSLRGTISPLHF
TRBJ2-2,NA,TRBD1,TRBV19,TGTGCCAGTACCTGGACAGGGGGATTCACCGGGGAGCTGTTTTTT,CASTWTGGFTGELFF
TRBJ2-7,many,NA,TRBV29-1,TGCAGCGTTGAAGATAAGACCGTGGGGCAGGGTGGCTACGAGCAGTACTTC,CSVEDKTVGQGGYEQYF
TRBJ1-2,NA,NA,TRBV12-3/TRBV12-4,TGTGCCAGCAGTTCAGGAGGGAAAGGCTACACCTTC,CASSSGGKGYTF
TRBJ2-1,NA,TRBD2,TRBV28,TGTGCCAGCAGTTACCTAGCGGGCAATGAGCAGTTCTTC,CASSYLAGNEQFF
TRBJ2-5,NA,NA,TRBV2,TGTGCCAGCAGGGAGGGGGAGAAGACCCAGTACTTC,CASREGEKTQYF
TRBJ1-1,few,NA,TRBV12-3/TRBV12-4,TGTGCCAGCAGTCCCCCCGGGGTGAGGAACACTGAAGCTTTCTTT,CASSPPGVRNTEAFF
TRBJ2-7,many,NA,TRBV24-1,TGTGCCACTAGCGACGGTTACGAGCAGTACTTC,CATSDGYEQYF
TRBJ2-1,NA,TRBD2,TRBV20-1,TGCAGTGCTAGAGATTGGGCTAGCGGGTATGAGCAGTTCTTC,CSARDWASGYEQFF
TRBJ2-1,NA,NA,TRBV7-8,TGTGCCAGCAGCTTAATGGACGGAGTTTATGAGCAGTTCTTC,CASSLMDGVYEQFF
TRBJ1-1,NA,NA,TRBV4-1,TGCGCCAGCCGAAGGAGGACTCTGAACACTGAAGCTTTCTTT,CASRRRTLNTEAFF
TRBJ2-7,NA,NA,TRBV7-2,TGTGCCAGCAGCCCCCCCCAAGACCGCACCTACGAGCAGTACTTC,CASSPPQDRTYEQYF
TRBJ2-1,NA,TRBD2,TRBV5-5,TGTGCCAGCAGCTTCACATGGCGGGGGGCTGAGCAGTTCTTC,CASSFTWRGAEQFF
TRBJ1-2,once,NA,TRBV19,TGTGCCAGTAGTCCCGAGGGGGGGATTGGCTATGGCTACACCTTC,CASSPEGGIGYGYTF
TRBJ2-3,NA,NA,TRBV19,TGTGCCAGTAGTATCGGGATTAGCCCGGCTACAGATACGCAGTATTTT,CASSIGISPATDTQYF
TRBJ1-1,NA,NA,TRBV5-5,TGTGCCAGCAGCGGAGGGGCTTCTGAAGCTTTCTTT,CASSGGASEAFF
TRBJ2-3,few,TRBD1,TRBV2,TGTGCCAGCTCAGGGGGCAGCACAGATACGCAGTATTTT,CASSGGSTDTQYF
TRBJ2-1,few,NA,TRBV6-6,TGTGCCAGCAGTTTACCACACAAATACAATGAGCAGTTCTTC,CASSLPHKYNEQFF
TRBJ2-3,few,NA,TRBV5-6,TGTGCCAGCAGCTTGGCAATGGAAAGCACAGATACGCAGTATTTT,CASSLAMESTDTQYF
TRBJ2-7,NA,TRBD2,TRBV7-2,TGTGCCAGCAGCGGGCAAGGGCGGGGGGGAGCCTACGAGCAGTACTTC,CASSGQGRGGAYEQYF
TRBJ2-7,NA,TRBD1,TRBV7-9,TGTGCCAGCGAAATGACAGGGAACGAGCAGTACTTC,CASEMTGNEQYF
TRBJ2-7,NA,NA,TRBV27,TGTGCCAGCAGTTGGGGGGACTCCTACGAGCAGTACTTC,CASSWGDSYEQYF
TRBJ1-5,many,NA,TRBV7-6,TGTGCCAGCAGCTTGGGCAGGGGAGTCCGTCAGCCCCAGCATTTT,CASSLGRGVRQPQHF
TRBJ2-7,NA,NA,TRBV14,TGTGCCAGCAGCCATTGGGGGGCTACTTCATACGAGCAGTACTTC,CASSHWGATSYEQYF
TRBJ2-3,NA,NA,TRBV9,TGTGCCAGCAGCGTAGCGTCAACAGATACGCAGTATTTT,CASSVASTDTQYF
TRBJ2-7,NA,NA,TRBV14,TGTGCCAGCAGGCTCACCAGCGGGCCCTACGAGCAGTACTTC,CASRLTSGPYEQYF
TRBJ2-1,NA,NA,TRBV24-1,TGTGCCACCAGTGATGGGAAGTACAATGAGCAGTTCTTC,CATSDGKYNEQFF
TRBJ1-5,few,NA,TRBV5-5,TGTGCCAGCAGCTTGGCTATTTCTCAGCCCCAGCATTTT,CASSLAISQPQHF
TRBJ2-7,NA,NA,TRBV27,TGTGCCAGCAGAATCGACAGATCCCACGAGCAGTACTTC,CASRIDRSHEQYF
TRBJ2-2,many,NA,TRBV19,TGTGCCAGTAGTATGTCCGGGGCCGGGGAGCTGTTTTTT,CASSMSGAGELFF
TRBJ2-2,NA,NA,TRBV12-3/TRBV12-4,TGTGCCACCAAGGCAGGCGGCGGGGAGCTGTTTTTT,CATKAGGGELFF
TRBJ2-1,NA,NA,TRBV6-2/TRBV6-3,TGTGCCAGCAGTTACTCGATGGATGATGCGCACAATGAGCAGTTCTTC,CASSYSMDDAHNEQFF
TRBJ1-1,NA,NA,TRBV2,TGTGCCAGCATCGGGCAATCCGTCGCTGAAGCTTTCTTT,CASIGQSVAEAFF
TRBJ2-1,NA,NA,TRBV6-1,TGTGCCAGCAGTGAATGGGGTATCAGCTCCTACAATGAGCAGTTCTTC,CASSEWGISSYNEQFF
TRBJ1-5,NA,NA,TRBV6-1,TGTGCCAGCAGTCAACAGGACTACAATCAGCCCCAGCATTTT,CASSQQDYNQPQHF
TRBJ1-4,few,NA,TRBV27,TGTGCCAGCAGCCTCAGTCTATCAAATGAAAAACTGTTTTTT,CASSLSLSNEKLFF
TRBJ1-4,many,TRBD1,TRBV7-2,TGTGCCAGCAGCTTAGAGGTTTCGGGCAGGGGGCGGCCTAATGAAAAACTGTTTTTT,CASSLEVSGRGRPNEKLFF